One and the same sample provided the 9 T cell receptor beta chains below, sequenced in a study of radiation and T cells in renal cell carcinoma. Time point specified: blood 4 weeks post-SBRT, at nephrectomy. As to treatment: 15 Gy SBRT to primary tumor, nephrectomy 4 weeks later. The method was immunoSEQ multiplex PCR; TCRdb's version includes in-frame clones alone and lacks a portion of them. The sample holds around 100,000 clones, approximately 82% seen once. The sample here was blood, taken from a patient whose treatment included radiotherapy and nephrectomy. Receptors were obtained from a man aged 55 to 69 with renal cell carcinoma.

The CDR3 nucleotides are TGTGCCAGCAGCCAAGCAGACAGGGGCCACACTGAAGCTTTCTTT. It translates to CASSQADRGHTEAFF. The rearrangement joins TRBV4-2 to TRBJ1-1, with 8 positions matching TRBD1. V lost 1 base, J lost 3 bases, and 4 bases stayed unmatched. The CDR3 has 15 residues. Per the germline V gene, CDR1 is LGHNA and CDR2 is YNFKEQ.

This clone appeared a few times. V gene TRBV27 combines with J gene TRBJ2-7, with 9 positions matching TRBD2. The CDR3 extends over 15 amino acids. Germline V lookup: CDR1 MNHEY, CDR2 SMNVEV (reference sequence). The V segment lost 4 bases and the J segment 4 bases; nucleotides outside the gene matches: 8. CDR3 amino acids: CASSWREGLRYEQYF. The CDR3 nucleotides read TGTGCCAGCAGTTGGCGGGAGGGCCTCAGGTACGAGCAGTACTTC.

This rearrangement joins TRBV20-1 to TRBJ2-7; TRBD2 matches at 7 bases. The CDR3 has 11 amino acids. The V segment lost 6 bases and the J segment 7 bases; nucleotides outside the gene matches: 6. The germline gives CDR1 DFQATT, CDR2 SNEGSKA (reference sequence). The CDR3, as DNA: TGCAGTGCATCGACTAGCCAGGAGCAGTACTTC. Amino acid sequence: CSASTSQEQYF.

This chain uses TRBV6-1 with TRBJ1-4; D call uncertain. Trimming removed 6 bases at V and 4 bases at J, with 15 bases between. Germline V lookup: CDR1 MNHNS, CDR2 SASEGT. CDR3 size: 15 residues. The CDR3 reads CASRKTTADNEKLFF. The DNA for the CDR3 is TGTGCCAGCAGAAAGACCACAGCTGATAATGAAAAACTGTTTTTT.

Regarding this clone: The germline gene is not matched at one end of the junction; a read error may be the cause. The rearrangement uses TRBV6-6 and TRBJ1-2; 7 bases agree with TRBD1. Germline assignment: CDR1 MNHNY and CDR2 SVGAGI (reference sequence). The CDR3 has 15 residues. The CDR3 bases are TGTGCCGGCAGTTACAGGGGAGGACAGAACTATGGCTACACCTTC. Its protein is CAGSYRGGQNYGYTF.

The chain carries TRBV6-9 and TRBJ2-6; D is undetermined. V gave up 4 bases and J gave up 0 bases, with 7 bases separating them. Germline lookup yields CDR1 MNHGY and CDR2 SVAAGI. The CDR3 is made up of 15 amino acids. The CDR3 coding sequence is TGTGCCAGCAGTTCCGAGATCTCTGGGGCCAACGTCCTGACTTTC. Protein: CASSSEISGANVLTF.

The rearrangement links TRBV29-1 to TRBJ2-7, with TRBD1 as a possible D gene (6 bases). CDR3 length: 12 residues. Germline CDR1 is SQVTM and CDR2 is ANQGSEA. V was shortened by 7 bases and J by 1 base, with 11 bases between the two germline ends. CDR3: CSARTASYEQYF. CDR3 bases: TGCAGCGCCAGGACAGCTTCCTACGAGCAGTACTTC.

The V gene is TRBV19, the J gene TRBJ1-6, with D perhaps matching TRBD1 (6 bases). CDR3 length: 15 amino acids. Germline CDR1 is LNHDA and CDR2 is SQIVND (reference sequence). Trimming pared 0 bases from V and 5 bases from J, leaving 8 bases between. CDR3 residues: CASSIDRTDNSPLHF. The CDR3 nucleotides read TGTGCCAGTAGTATAGATCGGACAGATAATTCACCCCTCCACTTT.

The gene calls are TRBV5-1 and TRBJ2-3, with unresolved D. V lost 4 bases to trimming and J lost 2 bases, with 8 bases between them. In germline, CDR1 is SGHRS, CDR2 YFSETQ. This CDR3 has 13 amino acids. CDR3 in amino acids: CASSDITTDTQYF. For the CDR3, the DNA is TGCGCCAGCAGCGACATCACCACAGATACGCAGTATTTT.